This T cell receptor (beta chain) was sequenced during a study of glioma-infiltrating T cells. The iRepertoire nested amplicon-rescue multiplex PCR amplified TCR alpha and beta CDR3s from RNA. TCRdb analysed the multiplex PCR reads with MiXCR anew, one entry per CDR3 protein. The table has approximately 100,000 distinct CDR3 sequences, around 31% seen once; the top ten hold about 40%. Many counts were recorded for this clonotype. This clonotype originated in a human donor with low-grade glioma or glioblastoma, undergoing nonglioma brain surgery, or in good health (not recorded which). Sample: glioma tissue, nonneoplastic brain tissue, or PBMCs (not recorded which).

As DNA, the CDR3 is TGTGCCAGCTTCTCAACAGGGAACTATGGCTACACCTTC. It codes for CASFSTGNYGYTF. The J gene is TRBJ1-2, the V gene TRBV25-1; D might be TRBD1 (6 bases). The CDR3 is made up of 13 amino acids. V lost 8 bases and J lost 2, with 12 bases in between. Germline V gene data show CDR1 as MGHDK and CDR2 as SYGVNS.